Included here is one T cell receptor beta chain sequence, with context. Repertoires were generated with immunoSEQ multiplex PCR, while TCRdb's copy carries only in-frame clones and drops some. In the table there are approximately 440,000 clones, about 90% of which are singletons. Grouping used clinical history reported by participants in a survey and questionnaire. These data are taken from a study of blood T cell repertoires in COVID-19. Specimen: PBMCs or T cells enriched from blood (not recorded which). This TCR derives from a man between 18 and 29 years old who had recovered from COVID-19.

The CDR3 reads CASSTEPSNQPQHF. The CDR3 DNA follows: TGTGCCAGCAGCACAGAACCTAGCAATCAGCCCCAGCATTTT. The chain uses TRBV6-4 and TRBJ1-5; D gene ambiguous. The CDR3 runs 14 residues. The V and J ends lost 6 bases and 0 bases respectively, with 9 bases between them. Germline CDR1 reads MRHNA; CDR2 reads SNTAGT.